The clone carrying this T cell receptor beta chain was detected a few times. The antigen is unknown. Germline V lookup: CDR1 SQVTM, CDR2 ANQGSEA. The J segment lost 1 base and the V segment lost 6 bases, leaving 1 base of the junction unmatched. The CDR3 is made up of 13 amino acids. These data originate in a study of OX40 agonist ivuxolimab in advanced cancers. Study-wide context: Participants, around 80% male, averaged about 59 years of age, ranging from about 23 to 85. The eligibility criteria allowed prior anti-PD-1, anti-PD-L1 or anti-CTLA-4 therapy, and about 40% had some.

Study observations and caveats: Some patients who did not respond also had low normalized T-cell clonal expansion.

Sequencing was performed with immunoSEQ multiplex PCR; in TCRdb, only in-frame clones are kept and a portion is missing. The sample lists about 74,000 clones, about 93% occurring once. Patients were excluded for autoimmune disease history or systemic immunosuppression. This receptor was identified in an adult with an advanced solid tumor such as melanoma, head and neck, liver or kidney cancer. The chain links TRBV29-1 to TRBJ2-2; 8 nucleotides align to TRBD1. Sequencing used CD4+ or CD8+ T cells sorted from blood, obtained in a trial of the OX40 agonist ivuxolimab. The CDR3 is CSVGTGNTGELFF. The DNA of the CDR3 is TGCAGCGTCGGGACAGGGAACACCGGGGAGCTGTTTTTT.